Below, one TCR beta chain is given with its context. Original methodology: Counts of nucleated cells, estimated from reference gene primer amplification, were obtained. Some clones are missing from TCRdb's copy, which holds only in-frame ones; the method was immunoSEQ multiplex PCR. V and J calls and clone size come straight from that table; D and trimming were deduced from the DNA. This table has some 220,000 clones, just under 85% appearing once. Everyone who took part was roughly 18 to 100 years old, and they came from about two dozen US areas. Participant-given clinical history determined each cohort assignment. V was pared by 0 bases and J by 1 base, with 7 bases of the junction left unmatched. Per the germline V gene, CDR1 is SGDLS and CDR2 is YYNGEE. This CDR3 has 17 residues. This record comes from a study of blood T cell repertoires in COVID-19. Across the study: COVID-19 samples, acute and convalescent, were from the United States, Italy and Spain.

The material sequenced was PBMCs or T cells enriched from blood (not recorded which). The receptor's source is a woman aged 40 to 50 with acute COVID-19. The rearrangement joins TRBV9 to TRBJ2-3; 8 nucleotides match TRBD2. Here the CDR3 DNA reads TGTGCCAGCAGCGTAGTCCCAGCGGGGGTCGGCACAGATACGCAGTATTTT. It codes for CASSVVPAGVGTDTQYF.